This TCR beta chain stems from a study of shared clonotypes between healthy human individuals. Study-wide results and caveats: Investigators expected sequencing depth to affect clonotype sharing among donors.

The study drew its donors from healthy HIV-negative adults without recent acute infections or vaccinations. Each unsorted sample relied on some 90 million PBMCs as its source of genomic DNA. A note on this clone: Its antigen is not identified. The sample holds other DNA sequences that translate to the same CDR3.

Only in-frame clones appear in the TCRdb table, and some are missing; sequencing was by immunoSEQ multiplex PCR. The sample has some 490,000 clones; more than 65% are singletons. Losses at the gene ends were 1 base for V and 6 bases for J; bases not matched to a gene: 3. The germline V gene encodes CDR1 SGHNT and CDR2 YYREEE (reference sequence). This CDR3 contains 15 residues. The clonotype comes from a woman between 40 and 50 years old in good health. Some clones in this sample may be carry-over from other donors' samples. The V gene is TRBV5-4, the J gene TRBJ2-2, with TRBD2 matching 10 bases. The sample was PBMCs. This chain's CDR3 is CASSLPSGSSGELFF. The CDR3 region has the DNA TGTGCCAGCAGCTTGCCTAGCGGGAGTTCCGGGGAGCTGTTTTTT.